One and the same sample provided the 11 T cell receptor beta chains below, sequenced in a study of T cells after yellow fever vaccination. Each CDR3 protein is one row after TCRdb ran MiXCR on the 5' RACE reads. The data hold roughly 300,000 distinct CDR3 sequences, with approximately 8% observed a single time. This sample comprised PBMCs, obtained more than 35 days after the first yellow fever vaccination. Every receptor here comes from a man aged 18 to 30 who received the YFV17D yellow fever vaccine.

The chain has TRBV7-8 and TRBJ2-3, with D tentatively TRBD2 (6 bases). V was trimmed by 8 bases and J by 2 bases, leaving 14 bases between them. CDR1 is SGHVS, CDR2 FQNEAQ, per germline. The CDR3 totals 14 residues. CDR3 DNA sequence: TGTGCCAGCGAAGTAGCGGAGAACACAGATACGCAGTATTTT. This gives the protein CASEVAENTDTQYF.

The V and J genes are TRBV20-1 and TRBJ2-5, with unresolved D. Germline CDR1 is DFQATT and CDR2 is SNEGSKA (reference sequence). V was shortened by 0 bases and J by 4 bases, with 3 bases between the two germline ends. The CDR3 length is 11 residues. Here the CDR3 reads CSARDSETQYF. CDR3 nucleotides: TGCAGTGCTAGAGATTCAGAGACCCAGTACTTC.

This clonotype has at least ten counts. V gene TRBV20-1 combines with J gene TRBJ2-3; possibly TRBD2 for D (7 bases). V was pared by 4 bases and J by 3 bases, with 14 bases between. Germline V lookup: CDR1 DFQATT, CDR2 SNEGSKA (reference sequence). CDR3 length equals 14 residues. Written as DNA, the CDR3 is TGCAGTGCTACCCGCGGGGGCTGGACAGATACGCAGTATTTT. This codes for CSATRGGWTDTQYF.

This clonotype was found many times. The chain has TRBV5-1 and TRBJ1-2; D gene uncertain. In germline, CDR1 is SGHRS, CDR2 YFSETQ. V lost 3 bases, J lost 4 bases, and 10 bases lay in between. The CDR3 totals 13 residues. The DNA for the CDR3 is TGCGCCAGCAGCTCTACACAATTCTATGGCTACACCTTC. The encoded protein is CASSSTQFYGYTF.

This clonotype was counted between two and nine times. V usage is TRBV7-9 and J usage is TRBJ2-1; 13 bases align to TRBD2. Germline CDR1 SEHNR, CDR2 FQNEAQ (reference sequence). This CDR3 has 15 amino acids. The V gene end was trimmed by 5 bases and the J gene end by 8 bases; junction bases not matched to a gene: 6. CDR3 in amino acids: CASSKLAGGPYEQFF. The CDR3 nucleotides are TGTGCCAGCAGCAAACTAGCGGGGGGGCCCTATGAGCAGTTCTTC.

The chain combines TRBV6-1 with TRBJ2-5, with 8 bases lining up with TRBD1. The CDR3 totals 15 residues. Germline loops: CDR1 MNHNS, CDR2 SASEGT. V lost 4 bases, J lost 5 bases, and 9 bases stayed unmatched. In DNA form, the CDR3 reads TGTGCCAGCAGTGTGTCAGGGGGCATCGGGGAGACCCAGTACTTC. This codes for CASSVSGGIGETQYF.

This chain links TRBV12-3 or TRBV12-4 with TRBJ1-5; TRBD1 might be the D (6 bases). V lost 7 bases and J 6 bases, leaving 13 bases between the germline ends. CDR3 length: 13 residues. CDR3 amino acids: CASTTGYFQPQHF. The CDR3 bases are TGTGCCAGCACCACAGGGTATTTTCAGCCCCAGCATTTT.

The rearrangement joins TRBV6-5 to TRBJ1-2, with D maybe TRBD1 (6 bases). Germline loops: CDR1 MNHEY, CDR2 SVGAGI. Trimming left V 2 bases short and J 6 bases short, with 10 bases between. The length of the CDR3 is 13 residues. This chain's CDR3 is CASSYGGRDGYTF. CDR3 sequence (DNA): TGTGCCAGCAGTTACGGGGGGCGCGATGGCTACACCTTC.

This sequence joins TRBV6-1 and TRBJ1-1; maybe TRBD1 (6 bases). This CDR3 spans 14 amino acids. In germline, CDR1 is MNHNS, CDR2 SASEGT. V gave up 6 bases and J gave up 5 bases, with 16 bases separating them. The CDR3 spells CASRLRDIGTEAFF. In nucleotides, the CDR3 is TGTGCCAGCAGGCTCCGGGACATAGGTACTGAAGCTTTCTTT.

This clonotype was counted between two and nine times. The germline gene is not matched at one end of the junction; a read error may be the cause. This chain connects TRBV7-3 to TRBJ2-4, with 13 bases matching TRBD2. The CDR3 runs to 16 residues. Germline CDR1 SGHTA, CDR2 FQGTGA. DNA for the CDR3: TGTGCCAGCAGTTTAACACTAGCGGGGGGGAAAAACATTCAGTACTTC. Protein sequence: CASSLTLAGGKNIQYF.

This clonotype was recorded at least ten times. The rearrangement joins TRBV27 to TRBJ2-1; tentatively, D is TRBD1 or TRBD2 (5 bases each). The CDR3 has 15 residues. CDR1 and CDR2 from the germline V gene are MNHEY and SMNVEV (reference sequence). Deletions cut 1 base from V and 9 bases from J, with 16 bases between. The CDR3 is CASSLWDPGASEQFF. In nucleotides, the CDR3 is TGTGCCAGCAGTTTATGGGATCCCGGGGCCTCTGAGCAGTTCTTC.